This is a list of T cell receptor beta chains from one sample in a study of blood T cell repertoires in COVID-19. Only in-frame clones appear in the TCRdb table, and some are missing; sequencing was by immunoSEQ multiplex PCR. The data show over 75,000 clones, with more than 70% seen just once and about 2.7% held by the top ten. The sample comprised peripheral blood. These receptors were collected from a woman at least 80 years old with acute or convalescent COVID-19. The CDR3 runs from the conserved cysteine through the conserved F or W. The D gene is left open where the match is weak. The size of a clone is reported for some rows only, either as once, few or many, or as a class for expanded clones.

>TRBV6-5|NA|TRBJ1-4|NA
CASSSRELVEKLFF
TGTGCCAGCAGTTCCAGGGAACTTGTTGAAAAACTGTTTTTT
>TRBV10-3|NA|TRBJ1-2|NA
CAISGSGSYGYTF
TGTGCCATCAGTGGGTCAGGGAGCTATGGCTACACCTTC
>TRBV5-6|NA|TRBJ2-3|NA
CASFRVSTDTQYF
TGTGCCAGCTTTCGGGTTAGCACAGATACGCAGTATTTT
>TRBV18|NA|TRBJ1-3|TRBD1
CASSPGRQGSGNTIYF
TGTGCCAGCTCACCAGGCCGACAGGGTTCTGGAAACACCATATATTTT
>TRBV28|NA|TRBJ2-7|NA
CASSLFDGSTGYEQYF
TGTGCCAGCAGTTTATTTGACGGGAGCACGGGCTACGAGCAGTACTTC
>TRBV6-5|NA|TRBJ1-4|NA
CASSYSMEGSKLFF
TGTGCCAGCAGTTACTCGATGGAGGGGTCAAAACTGTTTTTT
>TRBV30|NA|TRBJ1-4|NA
CAWSGDSLNEKLFF
TGTGCCTGGAGTGGAGACAGTCTTAATGAAAAACTGTTTTTT
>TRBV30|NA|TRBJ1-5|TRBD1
CAGGQGTSNQPQHF
TGTGCCGGGGGACAGGGTACCAGCAATCAGCCCCAGCATTTT
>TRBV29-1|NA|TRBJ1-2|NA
CSADSSSNYGYTF
TGCAGCGCCGACAGCTCCTCTAACTATGGCTACACCTTC
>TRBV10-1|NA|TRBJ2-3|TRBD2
CATPGLAEPNTDTQYF
TGCGCCACTCCGGGACTAGCGGAACCGAACACAGATACGCAGTATTTT
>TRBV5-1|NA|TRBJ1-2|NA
CASSPLSTDYGYTF
TGCGCCAGCAGCCCCCTCAGTACCGACTATGGCTACACCTTC
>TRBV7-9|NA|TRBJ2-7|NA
CASSSAVTWSYEQYF
TGTGCCAGCAGCTCCGCAGTTACGTGGTCCTACGAGCAGTACTTC
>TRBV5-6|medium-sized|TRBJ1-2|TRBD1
CASSLQGASGYTF
TGTGCCAGCAGCTTACAGGGGGCGAGTGGCTACACCTTC
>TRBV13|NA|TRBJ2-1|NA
CASSLLILRSSDEQFF
TGTGCCAGCAGTTTACTCATTTTAAGGAGTTCCGATGAGCAGTTCTTC
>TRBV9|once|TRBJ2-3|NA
CASSVGGTADTQYF
TGTGCCAGCAGCGTAGGCGGGACCGCAGATACGCAGTATTTT
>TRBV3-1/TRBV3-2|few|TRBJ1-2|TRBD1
CASSQGTGVYYGYTF
TGTGCCAGCAGCCAGGGGACAGGGGTTTACTATGGCTACACCTTC
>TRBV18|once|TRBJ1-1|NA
CASSPGRGNTEAFF
TGTGCCAGCTCACCAGGGCGGGGGAACACTGAAGCTTTCTTT
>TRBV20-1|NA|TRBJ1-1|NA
CSAVGTEAFF
TGCAGTGCTGTCGGTACTGAAGCTTTCTTT
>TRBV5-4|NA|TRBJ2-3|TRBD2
CARGTRGGSTDTQYF
TGTGCCCGCGGCACCCGGGGGGGGAGCACAGATACGCAGTATTTT
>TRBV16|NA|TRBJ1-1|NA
CASSQIRQNTEAFF
TGTGCCAGCAGCCAGATACGACAGAACACTGAAGCTTTCTTT
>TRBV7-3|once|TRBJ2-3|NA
CASSLGGSGTDTQYF
TGTGCCAGCAGCTTGGGGGGTAGTGGCACAGATACGCAGTATTTT
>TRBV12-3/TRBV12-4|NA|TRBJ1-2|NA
CASSSRLERGYTF
TGTGCCAGCAGTTCCCGGCTGGAGAGAGGCTACACCTTC
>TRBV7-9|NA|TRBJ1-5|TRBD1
CASSFWTGGHSNQPQHF
TGTGCCAGCAGCTTCTGGACAGGGGGTCATAGCAATCAGCCCCAGCATTTT
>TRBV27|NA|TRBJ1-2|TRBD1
CASSLSASGGLNYGYTF
TGTGCCAGCAGTTTATCGGCCTCAGGGGGCCTTAACTATGGCTACACCTTC
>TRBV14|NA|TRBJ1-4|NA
CASSQDRGSVEKLFF
TGTGCCAGCAGCCAAGATCGTGGAAGCGTCGAAAAACTGTTTTTT
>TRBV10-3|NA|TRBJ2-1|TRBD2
CAISVTGLGRSNEQFF
TGTGCCATCAGTGTGACGGGACTAGGGAGGAGCAATGAGCAGTTCTTC
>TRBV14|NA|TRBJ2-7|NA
CASSPEAGRSFGYF
TGTGCCAGCAGCCCTGAGGCCGGCCGTTCATTTGGGTACTTC
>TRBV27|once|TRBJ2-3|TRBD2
CASRRTSGLTQYF
TGTGCCAGCAGGCGGACTAGCGGGCTTACGCAGTATTTT
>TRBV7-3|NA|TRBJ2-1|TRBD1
CASRKDRGNNEQFF
TGTGCCAGCAGAAAGGACAGGGGGAACAATGAGCAGTTCTTC
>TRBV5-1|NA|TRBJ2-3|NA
CASTPVRGQSTDTQYF
TGCGCCAGCACCCCAGTTCGTGGACAGTCCACAGATACGCAGTATTTT
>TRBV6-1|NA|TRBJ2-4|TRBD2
CASSERTSGDIQYF
TGTGCCAGCAGTGAAAGGACTAGCGGGGACATTCAGTACTTC
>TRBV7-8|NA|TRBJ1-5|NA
CASSLMVGAGQPQHF
TGTGCCAGCAGCTTAATGGTTGGGGCGGGACAGCCCCAGCATTTT
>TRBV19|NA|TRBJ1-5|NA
CASSIDSGNNQPQHF
TGTGCCAGTAGTATAGATTCGGGAAACAATCAGCCCCAGCATTTT
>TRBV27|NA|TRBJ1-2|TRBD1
CASSRRGGDRGRENYGYTF
TGTGCCAGCAGTCGAAGGGGTGGGGACAGGGGGCGGGAAAACTATGGCTACACCTTC
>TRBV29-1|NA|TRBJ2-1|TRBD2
CSVGATLSGSSAEQFF
TGCAGCGTTGGAGCGACACTGAGCGGGAGTTCGGCGGAGCAGTTCTTC
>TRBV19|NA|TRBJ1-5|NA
CASRSLGPNQPQHF
TGTGCCAGTCGGAGTCTGGGGCCCAATCAGCCCCAGCATTTT
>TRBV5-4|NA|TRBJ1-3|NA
CASSLAGVAGNTIYF
TGTGCCAGCAGCTTGGCCGGGGTGGCTGGAAACACCATATATTTT
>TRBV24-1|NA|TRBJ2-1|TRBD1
CATSGDRGPDNEQFF
TGTGCCACCAGTGGGGACAGGGGGCCGGACAATGAGCAGTTCTTC
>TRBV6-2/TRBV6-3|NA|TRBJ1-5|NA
CASSKTGVLSNQPQHF
TGTGCCAGCAGTAAAACCGGGGTCCTCTCAAATCAGCCCCAGCATTTT
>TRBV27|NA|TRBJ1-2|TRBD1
CASSPGQGNGYTF
TGTGCCAGCAGTCCGGGACAGGGGAATGGCTACACCTTC
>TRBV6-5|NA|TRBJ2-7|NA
CASSVRGSYEQYF
TGTGCCAGCAGCGTTCGCGGGTCCTACGAGCAGTACTTC
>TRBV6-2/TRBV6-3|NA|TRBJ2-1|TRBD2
CASSYSLAGGPSSYNEQFF
TGTGCCAGCAGTTACTCGTTAGCGGGGGGCCCCAGCTCCTACAATGAGCAGTTCTTC
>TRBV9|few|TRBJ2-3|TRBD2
CASSVAASGNTDTQYF
TGTGCCAGCAGCGTAGCGGCTAGCGGAAACACAGATACGCAGTATTTT
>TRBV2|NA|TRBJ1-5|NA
CASTVGSNQPQHF
TGTGCCAGCACGGTCGGGTCCAATCAGCCCCAGCATTTT
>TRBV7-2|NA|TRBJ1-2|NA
CASSLGAGGAFGYGYTF
TGTGCCAGCAGCTTAGGAGCGGGGGGCGCTTTTGGCTATGGCTACACCTTC
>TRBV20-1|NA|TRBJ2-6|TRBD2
CSASSLAGLPSGANVLTF
TGCAGTGCTAGTTCCTTAGCGGGATTGCCCTCTGGGGCCAACGTCCTGACTTTC
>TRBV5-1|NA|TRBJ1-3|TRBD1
CASRRDRGASGNTIYF
TGCGCCAGCAGGAGAGACAGGGGGGCCTCTGGAAACACCATATATTTT
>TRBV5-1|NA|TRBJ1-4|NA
CASSLGGLAEKLFF
TGCGCCAGCAGCTTGGGTGGCCTAGCGGAAAAACTGTTTTTT